This T cell receptor beta chain was observed in a study of early T cells in non-severe SARS-CoV-2 infection. In the library, individual cDNA molecules carried attached unique molecular identifiers. One entry per CDR3 protein, called by TCRdb with MiXCR from the 5' RACE reads. The sample consists of over 25,000 distinct CDR3 sequences, about 5% of them appearing once. This clonotype has ten or more counts. Its antigen is unknown. V lost 5 bases to trimming and J lost 2 bases; unmatched junction nucleotides: 7. This CDR3 comprises 15 residues. From germline, CDR1 is LNHDA and CDR2 SQIVND (reference sequence). Study conclusions and caveats: Database matching using VDJdb favored anti-spike CD8 responses, with private and CD4 specificities left missing.

This chain links TRBV19 with TRBJ1-1; 8 bases map to TRBD1. Source material: whole blood. The receptor comes from an adult who was a healthcare worker with PCR-confirmed SARS-CoV-2 infection or an uninfected control (not recorded which). The CDR3 DNA follows: TGTGCCAGTAGTCAAAGTGCAGGGGGCAACACTGAAGCTTTCTTT. Encoded protein: CASSQSAGGNTEAFF.